This T cell receptor (beta chain) stems from a study of cytomegalovirus exposure and HLA in healthy donors. A word on this clone: What it binds is not known.

Broader study findings: Altogether, some 160 TCR beta chains were recorded as cytomegalovirus-associated.

TCRdb keeps only in-frame clones here, not all; method: immunoSEQ multiplex PCR. The table records 130,000 to 150,000 clones, 75% to 90% of them present only once. The V and J ends lost 3 bases and 3 bases respectively, with 12 bases between them. Germline CDR1 reads MNHEY; CDR2 reads SMNVEV (reference sequence). The CDR3 is made up of 15 amino acids. V usage is TRBV27 and J usage is TRBJ2-4; TRBD2 is a possible D gene (6 bases). This TCR was recovered from a woman aged 25 to 45 in good health and CMV-seropositive. Specimen: PBMCs. The CDR3, as DNA: TGTGCCAGCAGTTTTGGGGGAGCGGGCAAAAACATTCAGTACTTC. Its translation: CASSFGGAGKNIQYF.